A single sample is the source of the 8 T cell receptor beta chains below, sequenced in a study of CD8 T cells in ankylosing spondylitis. From the 5' RACE reads, TCRdb called clonotypes with MiXCR, one entry per CDR3 protein. The profile shows fewer than 250,000 distinct CDR3 sequences, 10% of them singletons. What was sequenced was blood, either unsorted or a sorted T cell fraction (not recorded which). The receptors originated from a male donor with ankylosing spondylitis or in good health (not recorded which).

Many counts were recorded for this clonotype. This chain joins TRBV20-1 and TRBJ2-4, with D possibly being TRBD1 or TRBD2 (5 bases each). CDR3 length: 12 residues. Trimming removed 1 base at V and 10 bases at J, with 11 bases between. The germline V gene encodes CDR1 DFQATT and CDR2 SNEGSKA (reference sequence). CDR3 loop: CSARGDRGIQYF. In nucleotides, the CDR3 is TGCAGTGCTAGAGGGGACCGAGGGATTCAGTACTTC.

This clonotype was detected many times. The J gene is TRBJ2-6, the V gene TRBV3-1; no firm D call. Between the trimmed V and J ends, which lost 4 bases and 2 bases, there was a span of 3 bases. This CDR3 contains 13 residues. From germline, CDR1 is LGHDT and CDR2 YNNKEL (reference sequence). The CDR3 region has the DNA TGTGCCAGCAGCCGGACTGGGGCCAACGTCCTGACTTTC. Residues: CASSRTGANVLTF.

This chain uses TRBV18 with TRBJ2-3; 8 bases fit TRBD2. Per the germline V gene, CDR1 is KGHSH and CDR2 is LQKENI. This CDR3 has 15 residues. V was pared by 6 bases and J by 6 bases, with 11 bases of the junction left unmatched. The CDR3 sequence is CASSPSGTRTDTQYF. The CDR3 DNA reads TGTGCCAGCTCCCCCTCCGGGACTAGAACGGATACGCAGTATTTT. The full variable domain, completed using reference TRBV18 and TRBJ2-3, is NAGVMQNPRHLVRRRGQEARLRCSPMKGHSHVYWYRQLPEEGLKFMVYLQKENIIDESGMPKERFSAEFPKEGPSILRIQQVVRGDSAAYFCASSPSGTRTDTQYFGPGTRLTVL.

This clonotype came up many times. The rearrangement links TRBV7-8 to TRBJ2-3; 11 bases are a match to TRBD2. The CDR3 is 17 amino acids. V shed 5 bases and J 3 bases; nucleotides not matched to a gene: 10. The germline gives CDR1 SGHVS, CDR2 FQNEAQ. Written as DNA, the CDR3 is TGTGCCAGCAGCCGGGGGAGACTAGCGGGGAATACAGATACGCAGTATTTT. Translated: CASSRGRLAGNTDTQYF.

The V call is TRBV7-9, the J call TRBJ1-4; the match to TRBD1 covers 7 bases. J lost 5 bases, V lost 5 bases, and 8 bases had no gene match. Germline CDR1 reads SEHNR; CDR2 reads FQNEAQ (reference sequence). This CDR3 is 15 amino acids long. The CDR3 nucleotides read TGTGCCAGCAGCCTGAGACAGGGATTGAATGAAAAACTGTTTTTT. Residues: CASSLRQGLNEKLFF.

Many counts were recorded for this clonotype. The chain is built from TRBV20-1 and TRBJ2-7, with a weak D call TRBD1 (5 bases). CDR3 size: 13 residues. Trimming left V 0 bases short and J 6 bases short, with 12 bases between. Per the germline V gene, CDR1 is DFQATT and CDR2 is SNEGSKA (reference sequence). This CDR3 is CSARDPPGLEQYF. In DNA form, the CDR3 reads TGCAGTGCTAGAGACCCCCCAGGGCTCGAGCAGTACTTC.

This clonotype was counted many times. J is TRBJ1-2 and V is TRBV30; D is unresolved. With 0 bases removed from V and 0 bases from J, the gap between germline ends came to 8 bases. The CDR3 totals 14 residues. Germline-derived CDR1 and CDR2 are GTSNPN and SVGIG (reference sequence). The CDR3 here is CAWSVLHSNYGYTF. Written as DNA, the CDR3 is TGTGCCTGGAGTGTCCTTCACTCTAACTATGGCTACACCTTC.

The rearrangement links TRBV30 to TRBJ2-7, with TRBD1 matching over 7 bases. Per germline, CDR1 GTSNPN and CDR2 SVGIG (reference sequence). After removal of 2 bases from V and 0 bases from J, the junction contained 7 bases not matched to a gene. The CDR3 is 15 amino acids. The CDR3 sequence: CAWSFLRGSSYEQYF. In nucleotides, the CDR3 is TGTGCCTGGAGTTTCCTCAGGGGGTCCTCCTACGAGCAGTACTTC. Combining the CDR3 with reference TRBV30 and TRBJ2-7 gives the whole variable domain SQTIHQWPATLVQPVGSPLSLECTVEGTSNPNLYWYRQAAGRGLQLLFYSVGIGQISSEVPQNLSASRPQDRQFILSSKKLLLSDSGFYLCAWSFLRGSSYEQYFGPGTRLTVT.